The 32 T cell receptor beta chains in this list originate from one sample, sequenced in a study of beta chain features in type 1 diabetes. Study-wide findings and caveats: TCRB CDR3s from Type 1 diabetes patients were moderately but significantly shorter in all four CD4+ subsets.

The investigators reverse transcribed all of the isolated RNA, so they sequenced expressed TCRB transcripts. Here immunoSEQ multiplex PCR was the method, and the copy in TCRdb shows in-frame clones only, minus some. The table lists around 600,000 clones, approximately 13% of them singletons. These receptors' antigens are unknown. Input material: naive CD4+ T cells from blood. The receptors shown here come from a man aged 25-45 years with type 1 diabetes.

The V gene is TRBV9, the J gene TRBJ2-7, with D possibly called TRBD1 or TRBD2 (5 bases each). The CDR3 is 14 residues long. Trimming took 3 bases from V and 1 from J, leaving 11 bases between them. In germline, CDR1 is SGDLS, CDR2 YYNGEE. The CDR3 reads CASSGWDGSYEQYF. DNA of the CDR3: TGTGCCAGCAGCGGGTGGGACGGATCCTACGAGCAGTACTTC.

The gene calls are TRBV11-1 and TRBJ1-1, with a tentative D call TRBD1 (5 bases). This CDR3 contains 13 residues. In germline, CDR1 is SGHAT, CDR2 FQDESV (reference sequence). With 1 base removed from V and 6 bases from J, the gap between germline ends came to 9 bases. In nucleotides, the CDR3 is TGTGCCAGCAGCTTAGATTGGACATCTGAAGCTTTCTTT. As protein: CASSLDWTSEAFF.

The chain uses TRBV15 and TRBJ1-5; D unresolved. This CDR3 comprises 12 residues. Trimming left V 1 base short and J 5 bases short, with 3 bases between. Germline V gene data show CDR1 as LNHNV and CDR2 as YYDKDF (reference sequence). As DNA, the CDR3 is TGTGCCACCAGCAGAGCTGATCAGCCCCAGCATTTT. Protein sequence: CATSRADQPQHF. Supplemented by reference TRBV15 and TRBJ1-5, the full variable domain reads DAMVIQNPRYQVTQFGKPVTLSCSQTLNHNVMYWYQQKSSQAPKLLFHYYDKDFNNEADTPDNFQSRRPNTSFCFLDIRSPGLGDTAMYLCATSRADQPQHFGDGTRLSIL.

This clone was recorded a few times. This rearrangement joins TRBV7-2 to TRBJ2-5, with no clear D. From germline, CDR1 is SGHTA and CDR2 FQGNSA. V was shortened by 5 bases and J by 5 bases, with 12 bases between the two germline ends. This CDR3 comprises 13 residues. The CDR3 is CASSLLIQETQYF. CDR3 coding DNA: TGTGCCAGCAGCCTCCTGATCCAGGAGACCCAGTACTTC.

In its sample, this clone was seen a few times. The chain employs TRBV6-1 and TRBJ1-1; the D is unclear. The V gene lost 6 bases and the J gene lost 8 bases, with 13 bases spanning the gap. This CDR3 is built from 12 residues. Germline-derived CDR1 and CDR2 are MNHNS and SASEGT. As DNA, the CDR3 is TGTGCCAGCAGCTCCCGCCTGGGCGAAGCTTTCTTT. Protein: CASSSRLGEAFF.

This clone was observed a few times. The V gene is TRBV7-2, the J gene TRBJ1-5; TRBD1 matches at 7 bases. CDR1 SGHTA and CDR2 FQGNSA come from the germline V gene. The CDR3 extends over 14 amino acids. The V segment lost 5 bases and the J segment 5 bases; nucleotides outside the gene matches: 6. The CDR3 DNA reads as TGTGCCAGCAGCCTTCGACAGGGCGATCAGCCCCAGCATTTT. Translated, it gives CASSLRQGDQPQHF.

The chain combines TRBV5-1 with TRBJ2-1, with D perhaps given as TRBD1 or TRBD2 (6 bases each). Germline lookup yields CDR1 SGHRS and CDR2 YFSETQ. The CDR3 has 14 residues. V lost 0 bases and J lost 8, with 12 bases in between. CDR3 loop: CASSLGQEGDEQFF. The CDR3 DNA sequence: TGCGCCAGCAGCTTGGGACAGGAGGGAGATGAGCAGTTCTTC.

This clone was recorded a few times. The chain joins TRBV5-1 to TRBJ2-2; tentatively, D is TRBD1 or TRBD2 (5 bases each). CDR1 and CDR2 from the germline V gene are SGHRS and YFSETQ. The CDR3 extends over 14 amino acids. With 2 bases removed from V and 7 bases from J, the gap between germline ends came to 12 bases. CDR3 in DNA: TGCGCCAGCAGCTTTCCGGGGACGGTCGGGGAGCTGTTTTTT. This gives the protein CASSFPGTVGELFF.

This clone was counted between two and nine times. The rearrangement uses TRBV9 and TRBJ2-7; 9 bases fit TRBD1. This CDR3 region has 15 residues. The trim removed 3 bases at V and 1 base at J, leaving 5 bases unmatched. Germline V lookup: CDR1 SGDLS, CDR2 YYNGEE. Here the CDR3 reads CASSAGTGRSYEQYF. CDR3 bases: TGTGCCAGCAGCGCCGGGACAGGGAGATCCTACGAGCAGTACTTC.

This rearrangement joins TRBV4-3 to TRBJ2-2, with D maybe TRBD1 (5 bases). In germline, CDR1 is LGHNA, CDR2 YSLEER. This CDR3 contains 15 residues. Trimming stripped 4 bases from V and 5 bases from J, with 14 bases between. In DNA form, the CDR3 reads TGCGCCAGCAGCCCCCTCCAGGGCGGTACCGGGGAGCTGTTTTTT. Translated: CASSPLQGGTGELFF.

This CDR3 reads CASSLSAGPNTGELFF. In DNA form, the CDR3 reads TGTGCCAGCAGCTTAAGTGCGGGACCGAACACCGGGGAGCTGTTTTTT. The chain uses TRBV5-4 and TRBJ2-2; possible D gene TRBD2, 6 bases. The CDR3 runs to 16 residues. The V end lost 2 bases, the J end lost 0 bases, and 11 bases lay between the germline ends. Germline CDR1 reads SGHNT; CDR2 reads YYREEE (reference sequence).

This clone was detected only a few times. The gene calls are TRBV19 and TRBJ1-5; no definite D call. The CDR3 has 14 residues. V lost 5 bases to trimming and J lost 0 bases, with 8 bases between them. Germline CDR1 and CDR2: LNHDA and SQIVND (reference sequence). The CDR3 loop is CASSDPTSNQPQHF. The CDR3 DNA sequence: TGTGCCAGTAGTGACCCGACTAGCAATCAGCCCCAGCATTTT.

The V and J genes are TRBV18 and TRBJ1-6; a weak D match, TRBD1 (5 bases). The germline CDR1 and CDR2 sequences are KGHSH and LQKENI. Trimming stripped 6 bases from V and 8 bases from J, with 14 bases between. This CDR3 contains 14 residues. CDR3 residues: CASSPVRGDSPLHF. As DNA, the CDR3 is TGTGCCAGCTCCCCCGTAAGGGGTGATTCACCCCTCCACTTT.

In its sample, this clone was seen a few times. The V gene is TRBV23-1, the J gene TRBJ2-3, with TRBD1 matching 8 bases. TRBV23-1 is an open reading frame, and its role is uncertain. The CDR3 extends over 17 amino acids. The V gene end was trimmed by 10 bases and the J gene end by 0 bases; junction bases not matched to a gene: 15. CDR3 amino acids: CAIKALVRDRSTDTQYF. For the CDR3, the DNA is TGCGCCATCAAAGCCCTTGTCCGGGACAGGAGCACAGATACGCAGTATTTT.

The chain recombines TRBV6-6 with TRBJ1-5; D is perhaps TRBD1 (5 bases). Trimming cost V 7 bases and J 8 bases, with 15 bases left between them. The CDR3 consists of 13 residues. Germline CDR1 MNHNY, CDR2 SVGAGI (reference sequence). The CDR3 is CASIRGALEPQHF. CDR3 bases: TGTGCCAGCATAAGAGGGGCGTTGGAGCCCCAGCATTTT.

This chain uses TRBV9 with TRBJ1-6, with D hard to call. The CDR3 has 14 residues. Germline-derived CDR1 and CDR2 are SGDLS and YYNGEE. The V and J ends lost 4 bases and 7 bases respectively, with 12 bases between them. The CDR3 nucleotides are TGTGCCAGCAGCCCCCAGGTGGCCAATTCACCCCTCCACTTT. This gives the protein CASSPQVANSPLHF.

This clone was seen a few times. This chain connects TRBV4-2 to TRBJ2-7, with D tentatively TRBD1 or TRBD2 (5 bases each). Germline-derived CDR1 and CDR2 are LGHNA and YNFKEQ. V was clipped by 4 bases and J by 0 bases, with 10 bases between them. The CDR3 is made up of 14 amino acids. CDR3 amino acids: CASSLGRSSYEQYF. The CDR3 DNA follows: TGTGCCAGCAGCCTGGGACGGTCCTCCTACGAGCAGTACTTC.

The V gene is TRBV7-3, the J gene TRBJ2-3; the match to TRBD2 covers 13 bases. CDR3 length equals 19 residues. Germline lookup yields CDR1 SGHTA and CDR2 FQGTGA. Unmatched junction bases numbered 11, after V lost 5 bases and J lost 0 bases. In DNA form, the CDR3 reads TGTGCCAGCAGCCCACAGACTAGCGGGGGGAAAGCTAGCACAGATACGCAGTATTTT. Residues: CASSPQTSGGKASTDTQYF.

This rearrangement joins TRBV19 to TRBJ2-1; 11 bases map to TRBD2. The V segment lost 5 bases and the J segment 2 bases; nucleotides outside the gene matches: 14. The germline gives CDR1 LNHDA, CDR2 SQIVND (reference sequence). The CDR3 length is 19 residues. CDR3: CASSQTGTSGTRPYNEQFF. In DNA, the CDR3 is TGTGCCAGTAGTCAAACCGGGACTAGCGGAACCCGGCCCTACAATGAGCAGTTCTTC.

This chain uses TRBV4-2 with TRBJ1-1, with D possibly being TRBD1 (6 bases). CDR3 length: 15 residues. Per germline, CDR1 LGHNA and CDR2 YNFKEQ. The V end lost 4 bases, the J end lost 0 bases, and 12 bases lay between the germline ends. In DNA form, the CDR3 reads TGTGCCAGCAGCCCCCGAGCAGGGGTGAACACTGAAGCTTTCTTT. Translating gives CASSPRAGVNTEAFF.

The chain uses TRBV19 and TRBJ2-5; 7 bases are shared with TRBD1. The germline V gene has CDR1 LNHDA and CDR2 SQIVND (reference sequence). This CDR3 spans 16 amino acids. V lost 3 bases to trimming and J lost 2 bases; unmatched junction nucleotides: 9. The CDR3 coding sequence is TGTGCCAGTAGTATTTCTCCGGGACAGCGACAAGAGACCCAGTACTTC. It encodes CASSISPGQRQETQYF.

This chain connects TRBV27 to TRBJ2-3, with a tentative D call TRBD1 (5 bases). The CDR3 runs 12 residues. V was shortened by 8 bases and J by 2 bases, with 8 bases between the two germline ends. Germline CDR1 MNHEY, CDR2 SMNVEV (reference sequence). CDR3 coding DNA: TGTGCCAGCCAGGGAAACACAGATACGCAGTATTTT. The encoded protein is CASQGNTDTQYF.

This clone has just a few counts. The chain combines TRBV18 with TRBJ1-2; 8 nucleotides agree with TRBD1. V dropped 3 bases and J dropped 6; count of bases not matched to a gene: 3. CDR3 length: 13 amino acids. From germline, CDR1 is KGHSH and CDR2 LQKENI. The CDR3 loop is CASSPGQDNGYTF. The CDR3 nucleotides read TGTGCCAGCTCACCGGGACAGGATAATGGCTACACCTTC.

The sample holds a few counts of this clone. The chain is built from TRBV5-4 and TRBJ1-1; 9 nucleotides line up with TRBD1. There are 13 residues in the CDR3. V dropped 4 bases and J dropped 13; count of bases not matched to a gene: 11. CDR1 SGHNT and CDR2 YYREEE come from the germline V gene (reference sequence). CDR3 DNA sequence: TGTGCCAGCAGCCTCCCGGGACAGGGATCGGGTTTCTTT. Protein: CASSLPGQGSGFF.

About this clone itself: A junction end diverges from the germline sequence, so it may reflect a read error. The DNA of the CDR3 is TGTGCCAGCAGCCGCGACACTCAAGGGACCCAGTACTTC. Residues: CASSRDTQGTQYF. The chain has TRBV7-3 and TRBJ2-5; D gene unclear. Germline assignment: CDR1 SGHTA and CDR2 FQGTGA. This CDR3 has 13 residues.

J is TRBJ2-5 and V is TRBV15; possible D gene TRBD2, 5 bases. Trimming removed 1 base at V and 1 base at J, with 16 bases between. CDR1 and CDR2 (germline): LNHNV, YYDKDF (reference sequence). This CDR3 contains 17 residues. CDR3 in amino acids: CATSRGARARGQETQYF. In DNA form, the CDR3 reads TGTGCCACCAGCAGAGGAGCGAGGGCACGAGGCCAAGAGACCCAGTACTTC. Full variable domain (outside the CDR3, taken from reference TRBV15 and TRBJ2-5): DAMVIQNPRYQVTQFGKPVTLSCSQTLNHNVMYWYQQKSSQAPKLLFHYYDKDFNNEADTPDNFQSRRPNTSFCFLDIRSPGLGDTAMYLCATSRGARARGQETQYFGPGTRLLVL.

The CDR3 reads CASSSGTWTYGEQFF. CDR3 nucleotides: TGTGCCAGCAGCTCGGGCACATGGACATACGGTGAGCAGTTCTTC. The chain combines TRBV5-6 with TRBJ2-1; the D gene is possibly TRBD1 (5 bases). This CDR3 region has 15 residues. Trimming cost V 3 bases and J 9 bases, with 19 bases left between them. From germline, CDR1 is SGHDT and CDR2 YYEEEE.

The table lists this clone with a few counts. This chain uses TRBV6-5 with TRBJ1-1; D is unresolved. V lost 5 bases and J 3 bases, leaving 4 bases between the germline ends. CDR3 length equals 11 residues. The germline gives CDR1 MNHEY, CDR2 SVGAGI. CDR3 nucleotides: TGTGCCAGCAGTAGCCACACTGAAGCTTTCTTT. Translation gives CASSSHTEAFF.

This clone has more than one count but fewer than ten. The V and J genes are TRBV2 and TRBJ2-3; D possibly corresponds to TRBD2 (6 bases). From germline, CDR1 is SNHLY and CDR2 FYNNEI. This CDR3 region has 16 residues. V lost 7 bases, J lost 6 bases, and 23 bases lay in between. For the CDR3, the DNA is TGTGCCAGCAATCGCCAGGCGGGGTTGACGGGGGATACGCAGTATTTT. It encodes CASNRQAGLTGDTQYF.

The rearrangement links TRBV11-3 to TRBJ2-3; D is undetermined. The CDR3 has 15 amino acids. Trimming pared 2 bases from V and 4 bases from J, leaving 13 bases between. Germline CDR1 and CDR2: SGHNT and YENEEA. CDR3 residues: CASSLSSPMADTQYF. CDR3 nucleotide sequence: TGTGCCAGCAGCTTATCGTCCCCGATGGCAGATACGCAGTATTTT. Variable domain in full (rest from reference TRBV11-3 and TRBJ2-3): EAGVVQSPRYKIIEKKQPVAFWCNPISGHNTLYWYLQNLGQGPELLIRYENEEAVDDSQLPKDRFSAERLKGVDSTLKIQPAELGDSAVYLCASSLSSPMADTQYFGPGTRLTVL.

The rearrangement joins TRBV19 to TRBJ1-5; tentatively, D is TRBD1 (5 bases). Germline V gene lookup returns CDR1 LNHDA and CDR2 SQIVND (reference sequence). CDR3 length: 14 amino acids. Trimming removed 5 bases at V and 3 bases at J, with 11 bases between. This CDR3 reads CASSLGRINQPQHF. The CDR3 DNA reads as TGTGCCAGTAGTCTGGGACGGATCAATCAGCCCCAGCATTTT.

The rearrangement links TRBV7-9 to TRBJ1-2; 7 nucleotides match TRBD1. The germline gives CDR1 SEHNR, CDR2 FQNEAQ (reference sequence). Unmatched junction bases numbered 4, after V lost 5 bases and J lost 4 bases. The CDR3 length is 13 residues. CDR3 bases: TGTGCCAGCAGCCACCGGGACAGCTATGGCTACACCTTC. This encodes CASSHRDSYGYTF.